A single sample gave rise to the 27 T cell receptor beta chains below, sequenced in a study of blood T cell repertoires in COVID-19. Profiling relied on immunoSEQ multiplex PCR, and the TCRdb table lists in-frame clones only, not all of them. This table has about 170,000 clones, approximately 86% appearing once. The sequencing input was peripheral blood. The receptors shown here come from an older man with acute or convalescent COVID-19.

V gene TRBV10-3 combines with J gene TRBJ2-7, with D possibly matching TRBD1 (5 bases). The V and J ends lost 3 bases and 6 bases respectively, with 9 bases between them. The CDR3 covers 12 residues. Germline loops: CDR1 ENHRY, CDR2 SYGVKD. CDR3 coding DNA: TGTGCCATCAGTGACAGGGAACTCGAGCAGTACTTC. It encodes CAISDRELEQYF.

This clone was recorded once. The rearrangement uses TRBV5-4 and TRBJ1-6; 10 positions match TRBD1. From germline, CDR1 is SGHNT and CDR2 YYREEE (reference sequence). J was trimmed by 7 bases and V by 3 bases; bases with no gene match: 1. The CDR3 loop spans 14 amino acids. CDR3 sequence: CASSSGQGNSPLHF. The CDR3 DNA follows: TGTGCCAGCAGCTCGGGACAGGGGAATTCACCCCTCCACTTT.

The chain joins TRBV2 to TRBJ2-7; TRBD2 aligns across 9 bases. Per germline, CDR1 SNHLY and CDR2 FYNNEI. Unmatched junction bases numbered 6, after V lost 8 bases and J lost 1 base. The CDR3 covers 14 residues. This CDR3 reads CASFQAGGSYEQYF. CDR3 sequence (DNA): TGTGCCAGCTTTCAAGCGGGAGGTTCCTACGAGCAGTACTTC.

V gene TRBV29-1 combines with J gene TRBJ1-1; TRBD1 aligns across 7 bases. CDR3 length: 13 amino acids. Germline V gene data show CDR1 as SQVTM and CDR2 as ANQGSEA. With V trimmed by 7 bases and J by 7 bases, 12 bases remained unmatched. CDR3 DNA sequence: TGCAGCGCTAACTCGGGACAGTGGGTTGAAGCTTTCTTT. Its protein is CSANSGQWVEAFF.

Ten or more counts support this clone. V and J are TRBV4-3 and TRBJ1-6; no definite D call. The CDR3 length is 13 residues. From germline, CDR1 is LGHNA and CDR2 YSLEER. The V and J ends lost 1 base and 9 bases respectively, with 7 bases between them. The CDR3: CASSQGSSSPLHF. The CDR3 coding sequence is TGCGCCAGCAGCCAAGGGAGCAGTTCACCCCTCCACTTT.

The chain links TRBV7-2 to TRBJ2-1; the match to TRBD2 covers 13 bases. Germline trimming cut 3 bases from V and 15 bases from J; bases unmatched to any gene: 8. The CDR3 totals 14 residues. Germline V CDR1 and CDR2: SGHTA, FQGNSA. CDR3 residues: CASSFPTSGGIPFF. CDR3 DNA: TGTGCCAGCAGCTTCCCGACTAGCGGGGGGATTCCGTTCTTC.

V is TRBV19 and J is TRBJ1-5; D is undetermined. Germline V gene data show CDR1 as LNHDA and CDR2 as SQIVND (reference sequence). V was pared by 3 bases and J by 1 base, with 7 bases between. The CDR3 has 14 residues. Here the CDR3 reads CASSMKQSNQPQHF. In nucleotides, the CDR3 is TGTGCCAGTAGTATGAAACAGAGCAATCAGCCCCAGCATTTT.

The chain couples TRBV24-1 to TRBJ2-2; a possible D gene is TRBD1 (5 bases). The CDR3 contains 16 residues. V was clipped by 5 bases and J by 3 bases, with 15 bases between them. CDR1 KGHDR and CDR2 SFDVKD come from the germline V gene. The DNA of the CDR3 is TGTGCCACCAGTGCCTTCCCCGACAGCTACACCGGGGAGCTGTTTTTT. Translation gives CATSAFPDSYTGELFF.

This chain links TRBV7-9 with TRBJ1-1; perhaps TRBD1 as D (5 bases). Germline V CDR1 and CDR2: SEHNR, FQNEAQ (reference sequence). Deletions cut 2 bases from V and 2 bases from J, with 9 bases between. The CDR3 sequence is 14 residues long. The CDR3 here is CASSLQGSNTEAFF. CDR3 bases: TGTGCCAGCAGCTTACAGGGTTCTAACACTGAAGCTTTCTTT. The whole variable domain, remainder taken from reference TRBV7-9 and TRBJ1-1, is DTGVSQNPRHKITKRGQNVTFRCDPISEHNRLYWYRQTLGQGPEFLTYFQNEAQLEKSRLLSDRFSAERPKGSFSTLEIQRTEQGDSAMYLCASSLQGSNTEAFFGQGTRLTVV.

The chain is built from TRBV11-2 and TRBJ2-3; the D gene is possibly TRBD2 (6 bases). The CDR3 totals 12 residues. V lost 5 bases and J 8 bases, leaving 11 bases between the germline ends. CDR1 is SGHAT and CDR2 is FQNNGV in the germline V gene. The CDR3 bases are TGTGCCAGCAGCCCGATGGGGGGTACGCAGTATTTT. Translation: CASSPMGGTQYF.

The chain joins TRBV7-8 to TRBJ1-1, with TRBD1 matching over 7 bases. The CDR3 has 13 amino acids. Germline V gene lookup returns CDR1 SGHVS and CDR2 FQNEAQ. V was pared by 4 bases and J by 3 bases, with 2 bases of the junction left unmatched. Written as DNA, the CDR3 is TGTGCCAGCAGCTCCAGGGGGTACACTGAAGCTTTCTTT. Translated, it gives CASSSRGYTEAFF. The full variable domain, rest sourced from reference TRBV7-8 and TRBJ1-1, is GAGVSQSPRYKVAKRGQDVALRCDPISGHVSLFWYQQALGQGPEFLTYFQNEAQLDKSGLPSDRFFAERPEGSVSTLKIQRTQQEDSAVYLCASSSRGYTEAFFGQGTRLTVV.

This clone is a singleton in its sample. The chain uses TRBV25-1 and TRBJ1-6; 7 bases line up with TRBD1. Germline CDR1 MGHDK, CDR2 SYGVNS. V shed 2 bases and J 2 bases; nucleotides not matched to a gene: 3. CDR3 length equals 16 residues. CDR3 sequence reads: CASSEGTDTYNSPLHF. The DNA of the CDR3 is TGTGCCAGCAGTGAAGGGACAGATACCTATAATTCACCCCTCCACTTT.

This clone was detected a few times. The V call is TRBV3-1 (or the pseudogene TRBV3-2), the J call TRBJ1-2; 10 bases are shared with TRBD1. The CDR3 runs to 14 residues. Germline values: CDR1 LGHDT, CDR2 YNNKEL (reference sequence). V gave up 3 bases and J gave up 7 bases; unmatched junction bases: 5. The CDR3 DNA sequence: TGTGCCAGCAGCCATTCGACAGGGGGCGTTGGCTACACCTTC. This gives the protein CASSHSTGGVGYTF.

The chain recombines TRBV19 with TRBJ2-7; 8 nucleotides match TRBD1. V lost 6 bases, J lost 0 bases, and 7 bases stayed unmatched. Germline values: CDR1 LNHDA, CDR2 SQIVND (reference sequence). The length of the CDR3 is 15 residues. CDR3 residues: CASRDRTGPSYEQYF. In DNA form, the CDR3 reads TGTGCCAGTAGGGATAGGACAGGGCCCTCCTACGAGCAGTACTTC.

The chain couples TRBV4-2 to TRBJ2-3; a possible D gene is TRBD2 (7 bases). This CDR3 region has 17 residues. The V gene lost 0 bases and the J gene lost 3 bases, with 16 bases spanning the gap. Germline V gene data show CDR1 as LGHNA and CDR2 as YNFKEQ. In nucleotides, the CDR3 is TGTGCCAGCAGCCAAGATGGGGGGGACACTTCTACAGATACGCAGTATTTT. This codes for CASSQDGGDTSTDTQYF.

The rearrangement uses TRBV4-1 and TRBJ2-7; weak D call: TRBD1 (6 bases). V was trimmed by 4 bases and J by 2 bases, leaving 12 bases between them. The CDR3 extends over 14 amino acids. Germline-derived CDR1 and CDR2 are MGHRA and YSYEKL. The CDR3 loop is CASSPGQGTYEQYF. Written as DNA, the CDR3 is TGCGCCAGCAGCCCTGGGCAGGGGACCTACGAGCAGTACTTC.

The DNA of the CDR3 is TGTGCCAGCAGTCCCGACAGACTAACTAATGAAAAACTGTTTTTT. Its protein is CASSPDRLTNEKLFF. The V call is TRBV2, the J call TRBJ1-4; D may be TRBD1 (5 bases). Trimming left V 5 bases short and J 1 base short, with 11 bases between. Germline V lookup: CDR1 SNHLY, CDR2 FYNNEI. The CDR3 has 15 amino acids.

The rearrangement joins TRBV6-1 to TRBJ2-5, with D possibly being TRBD1 (5 bases). This CDR3 comprises 16 residues. V was clipped by 1 base and J by 0 bases, with 12 bases between them. Germline V gene sequence: CDR1 MNHNS, CDR2 SASEGT. DNA for the CDR3: TGTGCCAGCAGTGAAGAAGTTGGGGCGTACCAAGAGACCCAGTACTTC. Translation: CASSEEVGAYQETQYF.

This chain links TRBV3-1 (or the pseudogene TRBV3-2) with TRBJ2-3; 7 positions match TRBD1. Germline CDR1 reads LGHDT; CDR2 reads YNNKEL (reference sequence). V shed 3 bases and J 4 bases; nucleotides not matched to a gene: 7. CDR3 size: 15 residues. The CDR3 region has the DNA TGTGCCAGCAGCCACCTAGACAGGGTCCCAGATACGCAGTATTTT. Translation: CASSHLDRVPDTQYF.

The chain employs TRBV6-5 and TRBJ2-7; TRBD1 aligns across 7 bases. The V segment lost 5 bases and the J segment 1 base; nucleotides outside the gene matches: 8. Germline V gives CDR1 MNHEY, CDR2 SVGAGI. The CDR3 sequence is 15 residues long. CDR3 coding DNA: TGTGCCAGCAGTCTCCGGGACAGCCTTTCCTACGAGCAGTACTTC. Protein sequence: CASSLRDSLSYEQYF.

Only a few counts were recorded for this clone. V usage is TRBV2 and J usage is TRBJ1-1; TRBD1 is a possible D gene (5 bases). The CDR3 runs 12 residues. Trimming stripped 7 bases from V and 6 bases from J, with 12 bases between. In germline, CDR1 is SNHLY, CDR2 FYNNEI. The CDR3 sequence: CASTRGRAEAFF. The CDR3 DNA sequence: TGTGCCAGCACGAGAGGCAGGGCTGAAGCTTTCTTT.

This chain links TRBV27 with TRBJ2-1; 10 nucleotides match TRBD1. Germline-derived CDR1 and CDR2 are MNHEY and SMNVEV (reference sequence). V lost 6 bases to trimming and J lost 5 bases; unmatched junction nucleotides: 25. The CDR3 has 21 amino acids. The DNA of the CDR3 is TGTGCCAGCAGCCTGAGACTTGACAGGGGGCGTCTAAGCGCTGGCAACAATGAGCAGTTCTTC. Its translation is CASSLRLDRGRLSAGNNEQFF.

This chain connects TRBV20-1 to TRBJ2-3, with D unresolved. Germline CDR1 DFQATT, CDR2 SNEGSKA (reference sequence). The CDR3 runs to 13 residues. V lost 3 bases and J 2 bases, leaving 9 bases between the germline ends. The CDR3 here is CSASVLNTDTQYF. The DNA of the CDR3 is TGCAGTGCTAGTGTGCTAAACACAGATACGCAGTATTTT.

The V call is TRBV5-1, the J call TRBJ2-1; D is unresolved. Deletions cut 4 bases from V and 0 bases from J, with 11 bases between. Germline CDR1 and CDR2: SGHRS and YFSETQ. This CDR3 region has 15 residues. CDR3 sequence: CASSALPSSYNEQFF. CDR3 coding DNA: TGCGCCAGCAGCGCCCTTCCTAGCTCCTACAATGAGCAGTTCTTC.

The chain carries TRBV2 and TRBJ2-6, with TRBD2 as a possible D gene (6 bases). V lost 5 bases and J 0 bases, leaving 14 bases between the germline ends. Germline V gene sequence: CDR1 SNHLY, CDR2 FYNNEI. The CDR3 runs 17 residues. For the CDR3, the DNA is TGTGCCAGCAGTCTCCGTTGGGGGGACTCTGGGGCCAACGTCCTGACTTTC. Encoded protein: CASSLRWGDSGANVLTF.

The count of this clone is one. The chain employs TRBV2 and TRBJ2-3, with D hard to call. The CDR3 totals 13 residues. Germline V gene data show CDR1 as SNHLY and CDR2 as FYNNEI. V lost 4 bases and J 7 bases, leaving 12 bases between the germline ends. The CDR3 here is CASSAFSKNTQYF. DNA of the CDR3: TGTGCCAGCAGTGCCTTTAGTAAAAATACGCAGTATTTT.

This chain joins TRBV3-1 (or the pseudogene TRBV3-2) and TRBJ2-2, with TRBD2 as a possible D gene (5 bases). In germline, CDR1 is LGHDT, CDR2 YNNKEL (reference sequence). V lost 0 bases and J lost 4, with 21 bases in between. The CDR3 runs 19 residues. The CDR3 sequence is CASSQDTLLRRLGTGELFF. The CDR3 region has the DNA TGTGCCAGCAGCCAAGATACCCTTCTGAGGAGGTTAGGCACCGGGGAGCTGTTTTTT.